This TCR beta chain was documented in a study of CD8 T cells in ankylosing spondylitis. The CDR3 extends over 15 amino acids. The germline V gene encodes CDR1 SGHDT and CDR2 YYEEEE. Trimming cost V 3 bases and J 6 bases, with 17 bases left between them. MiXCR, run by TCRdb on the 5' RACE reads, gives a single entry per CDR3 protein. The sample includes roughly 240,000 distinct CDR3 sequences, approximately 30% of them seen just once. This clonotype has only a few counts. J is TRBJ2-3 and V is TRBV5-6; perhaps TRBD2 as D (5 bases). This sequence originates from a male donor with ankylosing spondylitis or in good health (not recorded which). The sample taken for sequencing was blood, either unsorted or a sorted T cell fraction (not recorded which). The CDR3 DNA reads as TGTGCCAGCAGCTCCGGACTTACCTCCGGTGATACGCAGTATTTT. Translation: CASSSGLTSGDTQYF.